This T cell receptor (beta chain) stems from a study of beta chain features in type 1 diabetes (dated by TCRdb to the late 2010s). Looking at the study overall: Mean age, gender distribution, total cell number and subset yield did not differ between patients and healthy donors. The study compared TCRB repertoires of sorted circulating CD4+ T cell subsets between recently diagnosed type 1 diabetes patients and matched healthy donors. Across all samples, some 99 million sorted cells were examined, and cell number per subset correlated strongly with RNA yield. Regulatory and stem cell-like memory subsets were obtained from only 8 patients and roughly 8 healthy donors, while naive and central memory subsets were obtained from all 28 donors.

From each donor, a single peripheral blood sample of 100 to 150 mL on average was drawn into heparinised tubes. A BD FACSAria II was used to sort naive, central memory, regulatory and stem cell-like memory CD4+ T cells with a panel that included CD45RO, CCR7, CD25, CD127, CD95 and CD27. Every sorted population had a purity above 98%. Right away, PBMCs were isolated by Lymphoprep density gradient centrifugation and were stained directly, with no culture step. To minimize batch effects, samples were stained and sorted in pairs, one healthy donor with one patient per experiment. Comments on this clone: Its antigen has not been determined. No base quality information exists; no much larger clone differs at one position.

From its cysteine to its phenylalanine, the CDR3 spans 15 amino acids. Here the CDR3 DNA is all that survives: 45 bases in frame from base 1. As encoded in the germline V gene, CDR1 is LGHNA while CDR2 is YSLEER. The trim is 1 base for V and 5 bases for J, with a gap of 12 bases between the germline ends. The entire amount of isolated RNA was reverse transcribed using the High Capacity cDNA Reverse Transcription Kit, so the sequenced TCRB transcripts were expressed ones. Deep immunoSEQ sequencing was performed on naive, central memory and regulatory T cell samples, with an average of roughly 3.5 million total reads per sample. After sorted cells were lysed in RLT buffer, RNA was extracted with DNase-treated RNeasy Micro or Mini kits, with the choice depending on cell number. Each cell subset was processed on its own to prevent cross-contamination, while patient and healthy donor samples were processed together. TCRB sequences were amplified from cDNA with the immunoSEQ multiplex PCR, producing 87-bp fragments spanning the CDR3 region. Sequencing of the amplicons was done on the Illumina HiSeq platform. For the original study's pipeline: Synthetic template baselines were used to correct PCR bias computationally, reads within Hamming distance 2 were collapsed together, and singletons that could not be merged were discarded. Reads were aligned to IMGT to assign V, D and J genes, CDR3 length, and insertions or deletions at six rearrangement sites. Within each subset, clonotype counts were normalized to sorted cell number, and only after that were true diversity and Gini coefficients computed with the tcR R package. The overlap coefficient, calculated on TCRB nucleotide sequences, was used to quantify repertoire sharing. As a proxy for the pre-selection repertoire, out-of-frame TCRB sequences from naive cells were analyzed. Imported from immuneACCESS, the table was reduced by TCRdb to in-frame sequences with V and J called. These copies leave out some clones; in studies compared against another copy, an unresolved V gene accounts for under half, and the cause of the remainder is not known. V, J and clone size reflect that table, while D and trimming were determined from the DNA. Present in this sample are fewer than 650,000 clones, 15% of which were seen just once. Clones ranked in the top ten supply approximately 0.087% of the sample.

The paper's findings and limits, for the study overall: Type 1 diabetes patients showed a moderate but significant shortening of TCRB CDR3 length in all four CD4+ subsets. Sequencing cDNA rather than genomic DNA could over-represent highly expressing activated cells, although activation and CD3 levels did not differ between groups. Fewer insertions and more nucleotide deletions at VDJ recombination sites were observed in patients with type 1 diabetes, implying thymic rearrangement abnormalities. The naive, central memory and regulatory TCRB repertoires appeared to resemble one another more closely among patients than among healthy donors. Because the HLA sub-analyses included only small numbers of individuals, any influence of HLA type on TCRB rearrangement was left unresolved. Shorter templates might have been favored by PCR, but patient and control samples were amplified and corrected together, so both groups would have been affected equally by any skew.

This clonotype was sampled from a man in his late teens or twenties in good health. The rearranged segments are TRBV4-3 and TRBJ2-1, with the D gene not confidently named. The sequenced sample consisted of naive CD4+ T cells from blood. According to the study, the label for this sample's cell subset or site signals: true naive CD4+ T cells. The DNA is TGCGCCAGCAGCCAAGCAGTCGGACGGAACAATGAGCAGTTCTTC. Translated, it gives CASSQAVGRNNEQFF.